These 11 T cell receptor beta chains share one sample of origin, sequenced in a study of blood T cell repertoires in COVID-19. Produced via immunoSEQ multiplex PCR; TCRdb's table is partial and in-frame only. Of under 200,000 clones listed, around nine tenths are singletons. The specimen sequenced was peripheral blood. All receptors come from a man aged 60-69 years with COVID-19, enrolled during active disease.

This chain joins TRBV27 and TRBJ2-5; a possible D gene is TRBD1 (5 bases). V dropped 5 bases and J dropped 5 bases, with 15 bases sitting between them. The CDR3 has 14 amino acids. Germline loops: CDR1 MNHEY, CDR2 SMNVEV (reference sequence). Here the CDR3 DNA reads TGTGCCAGCAGTAATAGGGGTTTGAGCGAGACCCAGTACTTC. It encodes CASSNRGLSETQYF.

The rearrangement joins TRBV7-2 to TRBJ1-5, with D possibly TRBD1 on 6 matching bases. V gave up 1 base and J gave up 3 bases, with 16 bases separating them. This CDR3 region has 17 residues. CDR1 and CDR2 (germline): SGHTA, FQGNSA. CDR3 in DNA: TGTGCCAGCAGCTTAGAGGCTTTGTACAGGGCCAATCAGCCCCAGCATTTT. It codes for CASSLEALYRANQPQHF.

The CDR3 region has the DNA TGCGCCAGCAGCCAAGATCAGGTGATCAGCTCTGGAAACACCATATATTTT. Encoded protein: CASSQDQVISSGNTIYF. V gene TRBV4-3 combines with J gene TRBJ1-3; no definite D call. Germline V CDR1 and CDR2: LGHNA, YSLEER. There are 17 residues in the CDR3. The ends were cut back, 0 bases at V and 0 bases at J, with 12 bases in the middle.

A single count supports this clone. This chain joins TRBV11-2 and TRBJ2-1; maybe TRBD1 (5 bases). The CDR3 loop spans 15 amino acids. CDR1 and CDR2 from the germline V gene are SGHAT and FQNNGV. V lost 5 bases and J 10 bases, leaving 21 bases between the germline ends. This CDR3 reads CASSPWVRAKEEQFF. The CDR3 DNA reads TGTGCCAGCAGCCCCTGGGTCAGGGCTAAAGAGGAGCAGTTCTTC.

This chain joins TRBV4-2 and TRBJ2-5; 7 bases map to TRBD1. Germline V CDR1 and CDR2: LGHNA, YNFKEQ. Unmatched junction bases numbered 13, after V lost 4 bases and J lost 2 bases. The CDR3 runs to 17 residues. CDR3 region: CASSLFLGGQLQETQYF. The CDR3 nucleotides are TGTGCCAGCAGCCTCTTCCTTGGGGGACAGTTACAAGAGACCCAGTACTTC.

This chain's CDR3 is CASTAVGGSYNSPLHF. The CDR3 nucleotides read TGTGCCAGTACCGCCGTGGGGGGCTCCTATAATTCACCCCTCCACTTT. V gene TRBV19 combines with J gene TRBJ1-6, with D possibly TRBD1 on 5 matching bases. The V gene's germline CDR1 is LNHDA and CDR2 SQIVND (reference sequence). The CDR3 is made up of 16 amino acids. Trimming took off 7 bases at V and 0 bases at J, with 13 bases between the two ends.

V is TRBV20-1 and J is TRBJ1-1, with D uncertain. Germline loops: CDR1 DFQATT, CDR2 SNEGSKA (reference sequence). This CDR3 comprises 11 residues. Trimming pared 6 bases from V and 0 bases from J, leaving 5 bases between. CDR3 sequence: CSAAMNTEAFF. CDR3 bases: TGCAGTGCGGCAATGAACACTGAAGCTTTCTTT.

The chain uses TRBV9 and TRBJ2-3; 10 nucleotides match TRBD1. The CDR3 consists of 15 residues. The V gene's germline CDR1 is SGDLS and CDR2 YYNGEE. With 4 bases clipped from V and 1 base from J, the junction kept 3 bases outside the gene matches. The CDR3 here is CASSQTGGGTDTQYF. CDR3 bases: TGTGCCAGCAGCCAGACAGGGGGCGGCACAGATACGCAGTATTTT.

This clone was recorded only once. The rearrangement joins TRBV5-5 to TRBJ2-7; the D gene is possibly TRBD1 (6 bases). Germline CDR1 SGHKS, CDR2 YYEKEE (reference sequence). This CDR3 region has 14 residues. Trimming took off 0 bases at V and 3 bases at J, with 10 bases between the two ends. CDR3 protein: CASSLAKGDYEQYF. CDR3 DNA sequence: TGTGCCAGCAGCTTGGCGAAGGGGGACTACGAGCAGTACTTC.

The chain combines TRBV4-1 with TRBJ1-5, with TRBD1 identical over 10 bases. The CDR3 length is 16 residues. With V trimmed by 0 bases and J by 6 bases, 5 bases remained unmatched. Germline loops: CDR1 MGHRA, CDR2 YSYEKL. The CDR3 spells CASSQEYDRGLQPQHF. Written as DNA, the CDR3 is TGCGCCAGCAGCCAAGAGTATGACAGGGGGCTTCAGCCCCAGCATTTT.

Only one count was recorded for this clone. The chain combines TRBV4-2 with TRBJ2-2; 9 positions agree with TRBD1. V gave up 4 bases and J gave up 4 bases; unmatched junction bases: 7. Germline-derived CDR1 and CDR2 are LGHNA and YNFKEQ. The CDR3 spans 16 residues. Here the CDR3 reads CASSPGDRGATGELFF. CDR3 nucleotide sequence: TGTGCCAGCAGCCCCGGAGACAGGGGGGCCACCGGGGAGCTGTTTTTT.